The 28 T cell receptor beta chains in this list originate from one sample, sequenced in a study of shared clonotypes between healthy human individuals. Clones were read by immunoSEQ multiplex PCR, and TCRdb kept only the in-frame ones, dropping some. Found here are under 550,000 clones, 96% of them singletons; the top ten hold under 0.06%. Sequencing was performed on naive CD4+ T cells sorted from blood. The subset here: CD45RA+ positively selected. These receptors were obtained from a woman aged 25 to 39 in good health.

The V and J genes are TRBV9 and TRBJ2-7; a possible D gene is TRBD1 (6 bases). Between the trimmed V and J ends, which lost 0 bases and 5 bases, there was a span of 9 bases. CDR3 length equals 13 residues. Germline V gives CDR1 SGDLS, CDR2 YYNGEE. The CDR3, as DNA: TGTGCCAGCAGCGTAGGACAGGTCGACGAGCAGTACTTC. Encoded protein: CASSVGQVDEQYF.

This chain uses TRBV7-9 with TRBJ1-4; perhaps TRBD1 as D (5 bases). Germline V gene lookup returns CDR1 SEHNR and CDR2 FQNEAQ (reference sequence). With 8 bases removed from V and 7 bases from J, the gap between germline ends came to 11 bases. The CDR3 covers 12 residues. The CDR3 DNA follows: TGTGCCAGCGCATGGGGCCCTGAAAAACTGTTTTTT. As protein: CASAWGPEKLFF.

V usage is TRBV2 and J usage is TRBJ2-6, with 7 bases lining up with TRBD1. Germline trimming cut 8 bases from V and 2 bases from J; bases unmatched to any gene: 6. This CDR3 has 15 residues. Germline CDR1 is SNHLY and CDR2 is FYNNEI. The chain's CDR3 is CASGPDRAGANVLTF. For the CDR3, the DNA is TGTGCCAGCGGGCCTGACAGGGCTGGGGCCAACGTCCTGACTTTC.

CDR3: CASSFDQGAETQYF. CDR3 coding DNA: TGCGCCAGCAGCTTTGATCAGGGTGCGGAGACCCAGTACTTC. V and J are TRBV5-1 and TRBJ2-5; TRBD1 might be the D (5 bases). Trimming pared 2 bases from V and 5 bases from J, leaving 13 bases between. CDR1 is SGHRS, CDR2 YFSETQ, per germline. The CDR3 loop spans 14 amino acids.

The chain uses TRBV6-1 and TRBJ2-1; TRBD2 aligns across 9 bases. J was trimmed by 4 bases and V by 1 base; bases with no gene match: 5. This CDR3 has 16 residues. Looked up from germline, CDR1 is MNHNS and CDR2 is SASEGT. The CDR3, as DNA: TGTGCCAGCAGTGAAGGACTAGCGGAAATGTACAATGAGCAGTTCTTC. Amino acid sequence: CASSEGLAEMYNEQFF.

V gene TRBV19 combines with J gene TRBJ1-1, with a weak D call TRBD1 (6 bases). Trimming removed 7 bases at V and 10 bases at J, with 22 bases between. CDR3 length: 14 amino acids. Per germline, CDR1 LNHDA and CDR2 SQIVND (reference sequence). The CDR3 loop is CASNKGDGGLRAFF. The CDR3 DNA reads TGTGCCAGTAACAAAGGGGACGGGGGGCTGAGAGCTTTCTTT.

This clone was counted a single time. J is TRBJ2-5 and V is TRBV5-1, with 8 bases identical to TRBD1. This CDR3 region has 14 residues. Trimming cost V 4 bases and J 5 bases; bases outside gene matches: 7. From germline, CDR1 is SGHRS and CDR2 YFSETQ. CDR3 DNA: TGCGCCAGCAGCCCCGGGACAGGTCGGGAGACCCAGTACTTC. Encoded protein: CASSPGTGRETQYF.

V usage is TRBV28 and J usage is TRBJ1-2; D is uncertain. Germline CDR1 reads MDHEN; CDR2 reads SYDVKM. The CDR3 loop spans 13 amino acids. Trimming shortened V by 3 bases and J by 4 bases, and 9 bases separated the two germline ends. The CDR3 DNA follows: TGTGCCAGCAGTTTTGCAGTCCTCTATGGCTACACCTTC. Encoded protein: CASSFAVLYGYTF.

This chain connects TRBV29-1 to TRBJ2-7; D unresolved. The CDR3 runs to 12 residues. V dropped 7 bases and J dropped 3 bases, with 13 bases sitting between them. Germline V gene lookup returns CDR1 SQVTM and CDR2 ANQGSEA. The CDR3 loop is CSAVGVGYEQYF. CDR3 nucleotides: TGCAGCGCCGTTGGGGTGGGCTACGAGCAGTACTTC.

The rearrangement uses TRBV27 and TRBJ1-1; 7 positions match TRBD1. This CDR3 is built from 15 residues. V shed 5 bases and J 1 base; nucleotides not matched to a gene: 7. Germline CDR1 is MNHEY and CDR2 is SMNVEV (reference sequence). In DNA, the CDR3 is TGTGCCAGCAGTCCCGGACAGGATGCGAACACTGAAGCTTTCTTT. This codes for CASSPGQDANTEAFF.

The genes are TRBV19 and TRBJ2-6; D is ambiguous. Germline CDR1 is LNHDA and CDR2 is SQIVND (reference sequence). This CDR3 is built from 16 residues. Trimming left V 5 bases short and J 0 bases short, with 11 bases between. CDR3 sequence: CASSVPRSSGANVLTF. The DNA for the CDR3 is TGTGCCAGTAGTGTCCCCAGGAGCTCTGGGGCCAACGTCCTGACTTTC.

The V call is TRBV6-5, the J call TRBJ2-7; D not certain. V was shortened by 5 bases and J by 2 bases, with 10 bases between the two germline ends. CDR1 and CDR2 from the germline V gene are MNHEY and SVGAGI. The CDR3 is 13 amino acids. CDR3 sequence: CASSEAVTYEQYF. In DNA form, the CDR3 reads TGTGCCAGCAGTGAGGCAGTCACCTACGAGCAGTACTTC.

The rearrangement uses TRBV6-5 and TRBJ1-2, with 10 bases aligning to TRBD1. Germline-derived CDR1 and CDR2 are MNHEY and SVGAGI. This CDR3 is 13 amino acids long. V lost 6 bases and J lost 9; bases outside the gene matches: 7. Here the CDR3 DNA reads TGTGCCAGCAGGGGAGGGGACAGGGGAAGCTACACCTTC. Amino acid sequence: CASRGGDRGSYTF.

The V and J genes are TRBV5-1 and TRBJ1-2; TRBD1 matches at 7 bases. The length of the CDR3 is 15 residues. J was trimmed by 2 bases and V by 6 bases; bases with no gene match: 10. From germline, CDR1 is SGHRS and CDR2 YFSETQ. This chain's CDR3 is CASKVETGLNYGYTF. Written as DNA, the CDR3 is TGCGCCAGCAAGGTAGAGACAGGGTTGAACTATGGCTACACCTTC.

V and J are TRBV27 and TRBJ2-2, with D perhaps being TRBD1 or TRBD2 (5 bases each). This CDR3 has 15 amino acids. The V end was cut by 7 bases, the J end by 4 bases, with 16 bases between. Germline V gives CDR1 MNHEY, CDR2 SMNVEV (reference sequence). CDR3 sequence reads: CASTQGPAGTGELFF. DNA of the CDR3: TGTGCCAGCACCCAGGGACCCGCAGGCACCGGGGAGCTGTTTTTT.

The V call is TRBV5-4, the J call TRBJ2-5, with 8 nucleotides matching TRBD1. This CDR3 is 16 amino acids long. The junction had 9 bases not matched to a gene; V was cut back by 4 bases and J by 1 base. Per the germline V gene, CDR1 is SGHNT and CDR2 is YYREEE (reference sequence). For the CDR3, the DNA is TGTGCCAGCAGCATACCGGGACAGGTTAGCCAAGAGACCCAGTACTTC. Translating gives CASSIPGQVSQETQYF.

The chain carries TRBV25-1 and TRBJ2-1, with 9 bases fitting TRBD2. The CDR3 is 16 residues long. The V gene end was trimmed by 1 base and the J gene end by 10 bases; junction bases not matched to a gene: 11. Germline CDR1 is MGHDK and CDR2 is SYGVNS. The DNA of the CDR3 is TGTGCCAGCAGTGAATGGGGGGTAGCGGGAGAAAGCGAGCAGTTCTTC. It is translated as CASSEWGVAGESEQFF.

This clone was counted a few times. The chain combines TRBV5-1 with TRBJ2-1, with TRBD2 identical over 11 bases. The CDR3 has 15 amino acids. The germline V gene has CDR1 SGHRS and CDR2 YFSETQ. V was clipped by 4 bases and J by 4 bases; unmatched bases: 4. CDR3 DNA sequence: TGCGCCAGCAGCCCGGGACTAGCGGATTACAATGAGCAGTTCTTC. Amino acids: CASSPGLADYNEQFF. The full variable domain, rest sourced from reference TRBV5-1 and TRBJ2-1, is KAGVTQTPRYLIKTRGQQVTLSCSPISGHRSVSWYQQTPGQGLQFLFEYFSETQRNKGNFPGRFSGRQFSNSRSEMNVSTLELGDSALYLCASSPGLADYNEQFFGPGTRLTVL.

This sequence joins TRBV19 and TRBJ2-7, with TRBD1 as a possible D gene (5 bases). The length of the CDR3 is 15 residues. In germline, CDR1 is LNHDA, CDR2 SQIVND (reference sequence). The V gene lost 11 bases and the J gene lost 0 bases, with 20 bases spanning the gap. This CDR3 reads CASKGFGADSYEQYF. The CDR3 DNA sequence: TGTGCCTCCAAAGGGTTTGGGGCTGACTCCTACGAGCAGTACTTC. Full variable domain (missing parts from reference TRBV19 and TRBJ2-7): DGGITQSPKYLFRKEGQNVTLSCEQNLNHDAMYWYRQDPGQGLRLIYYSQIVNDFQKGDIAEGYSVSREKKESFPLTVTSAQKNPTAFYLCASKGFGADSYEQYFGPGTRLTVT.

The rearrangement uses TRBV9 and TRBJ2-5; possibly TRBD2 for D (5 bases). CDR1 SGDLS and CDR2 YYNGEE come from the germline V gene. Trimming stripped 4 bases from V and 1 base from J, with 14 bases between. The CDR3 has 15 amino acids. The CDR3 protein is CASSPISSVQETQYF. CDR3 DNA: TGTGCCAGCAGCCCAATTAGTAGCGTCCAAGAGACCCAGTACTTC.

The chain couples TRBV6-6 to TRBJ1-2; D remains unclear. The CDR3 totals 15 residues. The germline V gene has CDR1 MNHNY and CDR2 SVGAGI (reference sequence). Trimming took 4 bases from V and 4 from J, leaving 16 bases between them. In DNA form, the CDR3 reads TGTGCCAGCAGTTCCCGGACGGACTCCTCCTATGGCTACACCTTC. Translated: CASSSRTDSSYGYTF.

This chain connects TRBV28 to TRBJ2-7; weak D call: TRBD1 (6 bases). The CDR3 spans 14 residues. The ends were cut back, 3 bases at V and 5 bases at J, with 14 bases in the middle. Germline loops: CDR1 MDHEN, CDR2 SYDVKM. The CDR3 sequence: CASSFDGQFHEQYF. The CDR3 bases are TGTGCCAGCAGTTTTGATGGACAGTTTCACGAGCAGTACTTC.

The V call is TRBV20-1, the J call TRBJ1-1; D is undetermined. Germline V gene sequence: CDR1 DFQATT, CDR2 SNEGSKA (reference sequence). The CDR3 has 11 amino acids. V was shortened by 0 bases and J by 10 bases, with 9 bases between the two germline ends. The CDR3 region is CSARDRLLAFF. DNA for the CDR3: TGCAGTGCTAGAGATCGGCTTCTAGCTTTCTTT.

DNA for the CDR3: TGTGCCAGCAGCCGACGGGGTGTAGGAACAGGCTACAATGAGCAGTTCTTC. Protein sequence: CASSRRGVGTGYNEQFF. V usage is TRBV28 and J usage is TRBJ2-1, with D perhaps being TRBD1 or TRBD2 (5 bases each). The CDR3 runs to 17 residues. The germline V gene has CDR1 MDHEN and CDR2 SYDVKM. Trimming took 6 bases from V and 3 from J, leaving 21 bases between them. Based on the CDR3 plus reference TRBV28 and TRBJ2-1, the full variable domain is DVKVTQSSRYLVKRTGEKVFLECVQDMDHENMFWYRQDPGLGLRLIYFSYDVKMKEKGDIPEGYSVSREKKERFSLILESASTNQTSMYLCASSRRGVGTGYNEQFFGPGTRLTVL.

The chain uses TRBV11-3 and TRBJ2-7; weak D call: TRBD2 (5 bases). The CDR3 runs 14 residues. Germline CDR1 reads SGHNT; CDR2 reads YENEEA. Trimming shortened V by 4 bases and J by 2 bases, and 12 bases separated the two germline ends. The CDR3 sequence: CASSSGLGAYEQYF. The CDR3, as DNA: TGTGCCAGCAGCTCGGGCCTCGGGGCCTACGAGCAGTACTTC. Looking up the rest from reference TRBV11-3 and TRBJ2-7 gives the full variable domain: EAGVVQSPRYKIIEKKQPVAFWCNPISGHNTLYWYLQNLGQGPELLIRYENEEAVDDSQLPKDRFSAERLKGVDSTLKIQPAELGDSAVYLCASSSGLGAYEQYFGPGTRLTVT.

The chain joins TRBV5-4 to TRBJ2-3, with TRBD2 identical over 11 bases. Germline trimming cut 4 bases from V and 2 bases from J; bases unmatched to any gene: 15. This CDR3 spans 19 amino acids. Germline CDR1 reads SGHNT; CDR2 reads YYREEE (reference sequence). This CDR3 reads CASSPRGPRLAGTTDTQYF. In DNA form, the CDR3 reads TGTGCCAGCAGCCCCAGGGGCCCCCGACTAGCGGGGACCACAGATACGCAGTATTTT.

J is TRBJ2-5 and V is TRBV5-5, with D tentatively TRBD1 (6 bases). Germline CDR1 is SGHKS and CDR2 is YYEKEE (reference sequence). The V end was cut by 0 bases, the J end by 5 bases, with 8 bases between. This CDR3 comprises 13 residues. The CDR3 region is CASSLAGAETQYF. The CDR3 nucleotides read TGTGCCAGCAGCTTGGCAGGGGCCGAGACCCAGTACTTC.

On this clone: This sample also contains other DNA sequences that code for the same CDR3. J is TRBJ2-2 and V is TRBV18; TRBD2 agrees at 10 bases. The V gene's germline CDR1 is KGHSH and CDR2 LQKENI. The V gene end was trimmed by 3 bases and the J gene end by 4 bases; junction bases not matched to a gene: 5. This CDR3 has 16 residues. The CDR3 spells CASSPGLAGVTGELFF. CDR3 coding DNA: TGTGCCAGCTCACCCGGGCTAGCGGGAGTCACCGGGGAGCTGTTTTTT. Drawing the rest from reference TRBV18 and TRBJ2-2, the complete variable domain is NAGVMQNPRHLVRRRGQEARLRCSPMKGHSHVYWYRQLPEEGLKFMVYLQKENIIDESGMPKERFSAEFPKEGPSILRIQQVVRGDSAAYFCASSPGLAGVTGELFFGEGSRLTVL.